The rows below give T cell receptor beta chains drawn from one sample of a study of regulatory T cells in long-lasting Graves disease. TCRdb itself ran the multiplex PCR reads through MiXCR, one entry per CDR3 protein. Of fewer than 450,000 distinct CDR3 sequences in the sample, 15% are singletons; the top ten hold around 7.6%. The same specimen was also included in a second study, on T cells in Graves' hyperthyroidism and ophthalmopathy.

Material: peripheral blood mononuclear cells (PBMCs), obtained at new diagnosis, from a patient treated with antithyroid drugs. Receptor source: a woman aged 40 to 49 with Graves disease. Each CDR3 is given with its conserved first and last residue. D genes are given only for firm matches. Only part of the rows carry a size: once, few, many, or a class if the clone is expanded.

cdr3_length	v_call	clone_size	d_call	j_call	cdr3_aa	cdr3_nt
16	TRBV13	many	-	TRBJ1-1	CASSLGWGGRGTEAFF	TGTGCCAGCAGCTTAGGGTGGGGGGGGCGTGGTACTGAAGCTTTCTTT
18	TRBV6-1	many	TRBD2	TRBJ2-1	CASSRGLAGGTLENEQFF	TGTGCCAGCAGTAGAGGACTAGCGGGAGGGACCCTTGAGAATGAGCAGTTCTTC
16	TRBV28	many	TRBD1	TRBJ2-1	CASSLGDRGWHNEQFF	TGTGCCAGCAGTTTGGGGGACAGAGGATGGCACAATGAGCAGTTCTTC
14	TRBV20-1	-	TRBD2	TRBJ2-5	CSAIDGRAEETQYF	TGCAGTGCTATTGACGGGAGGGCCGAAGAGACCCAGTACTTC
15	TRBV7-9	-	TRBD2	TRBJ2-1	CASSLPGLAGGEQFF	TGTGCCAGCAGCTTACCGGGACTAGCGGGTGGTGAGCAGTTCTTC
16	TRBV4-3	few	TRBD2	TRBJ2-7	CASSQFASGSISEQYF	TGCGCCAGCAGCCAATTTGCTAGCGGGAGTATTTCCGAGCAGTACTTC
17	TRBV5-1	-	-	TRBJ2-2	CASSPPVVGGNTGELFF	TGCGCCAGCAGCCCTCCGGTGGTGGGAGGGAACACCGGGGAGCTGTTTTTT
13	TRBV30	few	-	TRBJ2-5	CAWSLANQETQYF	TGTGCCTGGAGTCTAGCGAACCAAGAGACCCAGTACTTC
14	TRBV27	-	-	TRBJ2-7	CASSGQDSSYEQYF	TGTGCCAGCAGTGGACAAGATAGCTCCTACGAGCAGTACTTC
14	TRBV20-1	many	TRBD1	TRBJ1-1	CSASGTGTNTEAFF	TGCAGTGCCTCCGGGACAGGGACCAACACTGAAGCTTTCTTT
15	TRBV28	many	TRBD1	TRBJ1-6	CASSPKDRVSSPLHF	TGTGCCAGCAGTCCCAAGGACAGGGTCTCTTCACCCCTCCACTTT
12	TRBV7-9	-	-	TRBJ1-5	CASSPSGGPQHF	TGTGCCAGCAGCCCAAGCGGGGGACCCCAGCATTTT
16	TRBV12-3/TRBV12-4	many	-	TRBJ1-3	CASSLGGWGDGNTIYF	TGTGCCAGCAGTTTAGGGGGTTGGGGGGATGGAAACACCATATATTTT
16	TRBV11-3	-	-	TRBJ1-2	CASSLSQNVANYGYTF	TGTGCCAGCAGCTTAAGCCAAAACGTAGCTAACTATGGCTACACCTTC
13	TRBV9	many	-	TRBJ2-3	CASSPGITDTQYF	TGTGCCAGCAGCCCAGGGATCACAGATACGCAGTATTTT
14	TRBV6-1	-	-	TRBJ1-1	CASSVWTVNTEAFF	TGTGCCAGCAGTGTTTGGACAGTGAACACTGAAGCTTTCTTT
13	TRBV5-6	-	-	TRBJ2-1	CASMVLRYNEQFF	TGTGCCAGCATGGTCCTCAGGTACAATGAGCAGTTCTTC
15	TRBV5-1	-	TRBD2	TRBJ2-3	CASSPGTTLGDTQYF	TGCGCCAGCAGCCCCGGGACTACCCTCGGTGATACGCAGTATTTT
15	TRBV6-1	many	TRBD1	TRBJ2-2	CASSEVRDRGVELFF	TGTGCCAGCAGTGAAGTCCGGGACAGGGGAGTGGAGCTGTTTTTT
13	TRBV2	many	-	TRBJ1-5	CASSGYRNQPQHF	TGTGCCAGCAGTGGGTACCGCAATCAGCCCCAGCATTTT
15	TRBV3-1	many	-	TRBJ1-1	CASSQGWGRDTEAFF	TGTGCCAGCAGCCAAGGGTGGGGAAGGGACACTGAAGCTTTCTTT
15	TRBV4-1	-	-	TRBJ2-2	CASGGGRMNTGELFF	TGCGCCAGCGGTGGGGGACGGATGAACACCGGGGAGCTGTTTTTT
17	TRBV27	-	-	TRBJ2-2	CASSLWGSHPNTGELFF	TGTGCCAGCAGTTTGTGGGGATCCCACCCGAACACCGGGGAGCTGTTTTTT
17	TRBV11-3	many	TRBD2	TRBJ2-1	CASSFGTSGSGYNEQFF	TGTGCCAGCAGCTTTGGGACTAGCGGGAGTGGTTACAATGAGCAGTTCTTC
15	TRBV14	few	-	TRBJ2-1	CASSLNRGTYNEQFF	TGTGCCAGCAGCCTCAACCGGGGGACTTACAATGAGCAGTTCTTC
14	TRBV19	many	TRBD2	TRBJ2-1	CASQLAGGNYEQFF	TGTGCCAGCCAACTAGCGGGAGGTAATTATGAGCAGTTCTTC
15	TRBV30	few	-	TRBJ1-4	CAWSVSRVDTEKLFF	TGTGCCTGGAGTGTTTCCAGGGTCGATACTGAAAAACTGTTTTTT
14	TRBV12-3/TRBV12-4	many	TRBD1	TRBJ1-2	CASSLGTGGNGYTF	TGTGCCAGCAGTTTAGGGACAGGGGGAAATGGCTACACCTTC
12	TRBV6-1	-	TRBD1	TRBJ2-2	CASGTGDGELFF	TGTGCCAGTGGGACAGGGGACGGGGAGCTGTTTTTT
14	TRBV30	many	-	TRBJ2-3	CAWTRRAGADTQYF	TGTGCCTGGACCCGGAGGGCCGGTGCAGATACGCAGTATTTT
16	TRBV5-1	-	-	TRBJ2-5	CASSFTSGQNQETQYF	TGCGCCAGCAGCTTTACCTCCGGACAGAACCAAGAGACCCAGTACTTC
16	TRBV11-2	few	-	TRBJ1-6	CASSLDPRTANSPLHF	TGTGCCAGCAGCTTAGATCCAAGGACAGCCAATTCACCCCTCCACTTT
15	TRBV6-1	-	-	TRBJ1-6	CATRSGSSYNSPLHF	TGTGCCACCAGGAGTGGGAGCTCCTATAATTCACCCCTCCACTTT